This TCR beta chain was sequenced in a study of blood T cell repertoires in COVID-19 (dated by TCRdb to about 2020). Describing the broader study: Samples covering the acute and convalescent phases of COVID-19 were provided by collaborators in the United States, Italy and Spain. Where HLA class I and class II types were available, the types were taken from metadata supplied by the sample provider, not from assay-based typing. The repertoires were released in a freely available public database meant as a resource for research on the immune response to SARS-CoV-2. The samples were drawn from the first 160 participants of the ongoing ImmuneRACE study and from 950 to 1,500 subjects provided by 6 global collaborators. The prospective study material was composed of cDNA or gDNA derived from T cells, B-cell-depleted T cells, or PBMCs. Subjects who had been exposed to COVID-19, were actively infected with it, or had recovered from it provided the deeply sampled blood TCRbeta repertoires that made up the dataset. A de-identified subject ID, COVID-19 status, age in years and sex were almost always included in the sample metadata. Beyond this particular receptor, the publication reports: The amount of clinical and demographic metadata varied by source and participant and was provided uncurated.

Concerning this clone: Which antigen it targets is not known. No quality values exist for individual bases; no much larger clone is one base distant.

TCRbeta CDR3 regions were amplified from genomic DNA by means of the immunoSEQ Assay, a bias-controlled multiplex PCR. The source study handled its data this way. The number of nucleated cells in each sample was estimated from the amplification of reference gene primers within the assay. Sequence reads were collapsed and filtered to measure the absolute abundance of every unique TCRbeta CDR3 rearrangement. For each sample, productive Simpson clonality was calculated as the square root of Simpson's diversity index across productive rearrangements. Entries here come from immuneACCESS through TCRdb and include only in-frame sequences with V and J called. Some clones fail to appear in such tables; in the studies checked, an unresolved V gene covers under half of the shortfall, and the cause of the remainder is unknown. The D gene and trimming were derived from the DNA, and the V and J assignments and clone size from that table. Across this sample there are about 170,000 clones, with 84% seen only once. The ten most abundant clones make up more than 12% of the sample.

At one collaborating source in Seattle, patients were enrolled during active infection and were followed longitudinally through the course of disease. Each collaborating institution followed its own protocols to collect whole blood in K2EDTA tubes. For TCRbeta analysis, collaborators shipped samples as frozen whole blood, isolated PBMCs, or DNA extracted from either of those sample types. Clipping removes 2 bases from V and 5 bases from J, with 8 as the unmatched junction base count. The CDR3 holds 15 amino acids from the cysteine to the phenylalanine. CDR3 DNA only is kept here, 45 bases in frame from base 1. The germline V gene (reference sequence) provides CDR1 MNHEY and CDR2 SMNVEV.

The chain is assembled from TRBV27 and TRBJ2-7; a stretch of 8 junction bases matches TRBD2. This clonotype was obtained from a woman between 70 and 85 years old with COVID-19, enrolled during active disease. Sequenced: peripheral blood. This receptor carries the CDR3 CASSLRGRLGDEQYF. The bases read TGTGCCAGCAGTTTACGCGGGAGGCTGGGTGACGAGCAGTACTTC.